This is a list of T cell receptor beta chains from one sample in a study of blood T cell repertoires in COVID-19. Method: immunoSEQ multiplex PCR; TCRdb's copy keeps in-frame clones and lacks some. The table records around 80,000 clones, more than 65% of them present only once. Sequencing was carried out using peripheral blood. Source of these receptors: a man aged 80 or over with acute or convalescent COVID-19. The CDR3 runs from the conserved cysteine through the conserved F or W. D genes are given only for firm matches. A row's size may be missing; if present it is once, few, many or a size class.

.	TRBV7-9	TRBD1	TRBJ2-7	CASSQGTAAYEQYF	TGTGCCAGCAGCCAGGGGACAGCCGCCTACGAGCAGTACTTC
.	TRBV16	TRBD1	TRBJ2-3	CASSQGQPHTDTQYF	TGTGCCAGCAGCCAGGGACAGCCTCACACAGATACGCAGTATTTT
.	TRBV18	TRBD1	TRBJ2-1	CASSPRQGTVYNEQFF	TGTGCCAGCTCACCGAGACAGGGGACAGTCTACAATGAGCAGTTCTTC
once	TRBV15	TRBD1	TRBJ1-3	CATSRALPGQGSSGNTIYF	TGTGCCACCAGCAGAGCATTACCGGGACAGGGGTCCTCTGGAAACACCATATATTTT
.	TRBV6-6	.	TRBJ2-1	CASESSYNEQFF	TGTGCCAGCGAGAGCTCCTACAATGAGCAGTTCTTC
.	TRBV7-9	TRBD1	TRBJ1-6	CASSGTGASRSSYNSPLHF	TGTGCCAGCAGCGGGACAGGGGCGAGTAGGAGCTCCTATAATTCACCCCTCCACTTT
.	TRBV10-3	TRBD1	TRBJ1-2	CAIKRTGLGYTF	TGTGCCATCAAAAGGACAGGGTTGGGCTACACCTTC
.	TRBV6-5	.	TRBJ1-2	CASSYSGGRVYTF	TGTGCCAGCAGTTACTCGGGGGGGCGCGTCTACACCTTC
.	TRBV19	TRBD2	TRBJ2-7	CASILAGLGYEQYF	TGTGCCAGTATTCTAGCGGGGTTAGGTTACGAGCAGTACTTC
few	TRBV29-1	TRBD1	TRBJ1-2	CSVAGTGGGYYGYTF	TGCAGCGTTGCCGGGACAGGGGGTGGGTACTATGGCTACACCTTC
once	TRBV27	.	TRBJ1-2	CASSNIDTSAGYTF	TGTGCCAGCAGTAATATAGACACGTCGGCGGGCTACACCTTC
.	TRBV18	.	TRBJ1-5	CASSKAGLEQPQHF	TGTGCCAGCTCAAAAGCAGGGCTGGAGCAGCCCCAGCATTTT
once	TRBV11-2	TRBD2	TRBJ2-5	CASTFPSGQETQYF	TGTGCCAGCACCTTCCCTAGCGGGCAAGAGACCCAGTACTTC
.	TRBV27	TRBD1	TRBJ2-7	CASSFWDRGHEQYF	TGTGCCAGCAGTTTCTGGGACAGGGGACACGAGCAGTACTTC
once	TRBV12-3/TRBV12-4	.	TRBJ2-7	CASSLSPPRAQYF	TGTGCCAGCAGTCTGTCCCCTCCGCGCGCTCAGTACTTC
.	TRBV6-1	TRBD1	TRBJ1-5	CASSVRTGDGPRPQHF	TGTGCCAGCAGTGTTAGGACAGGGGATGGCCCCAGGCCCCAGCATTTT
.	TRBV11-2	TRBD1	TRBJ2-2	CASSQGQGPRTGELFF	TGTGCCAGCAGCCAAGGACAGGGGCCTCGCACCGGGGAGCTGTTTTTT
.	TRBV5-1	TRBD1	TRBJ2-2	CASSLEGQRAGELFF	TGCGCCAGCAGCTTGGAGGGACAGAGGGCCGGGGAGCTGTTTTTT
.	TRBV5-1	TRBD2	TRBJ2-2	CASSLVPSGRSTGELFF	TGCGCCAGCAGCTTGGTGCCTAGCGGGAGGAGCACCGGGGAGCTGTTTTTT
once	TRBV6-5	.	TRBJ1-3	CASSYGLAYGNTIYF	TGTGCCAGCAGTTACGGTCTGGCATATGGAAACACCATATATTTT
few	TRBV9	TRBD2	TRBJ2-7	CASSDRELASDYEQYF	TGTGCCAGCAGCGACCGGGAACTAGCGAGTGACTACGAGCAGTACTTC
.	TRBV5-1	.	TRBJ2-5	CASRTTGQETQYF	TGCGCCAGCCGAACGACAGGACAAGAGACCCAGTACTTC
.	TRBV5-1	.	TRBJ2-5	CASSEDFQETQYF	TGCGCCAGCAGCGAGGACTTCCAAGAGACCCAGTACTTC
.	TRBV10-3	TRBD1	TRBJ1-4	CAIRDGTGSNEKLFF	TGTGCCATCAGAGACGGGACAGGGTCAAATGAAAAACTGTTTTTT
.	TRBV9	.	TRBJ2-2	CASSVWRGPSNTGELFF	TGTGCCAGCAGCGTATGGAGGGGGCCTTCGAACACCGGGGAGCTGTTTTTT
.	TRBV7-3	TRBD1	TRBJ2-5	CASSLMGQVQETQYF	TGTGCCAGCAGCTTAATGGGACAGGTCCAAGAGACCCAGTACTTC
.	TRBV19	.	TRBJ1-6	CASSMRGKDSPLHF	TGTGCCAGTAGTATGCGGGGAAAGGATTCACCCCTCCACTTT
.	TRBV10-3	.	TRBJ2-3	CAISDVADTQYF	TGTGCCATCAGCGACGTAGCGGATACGCAGTATTTT
.	TRBV14	TRBD2	TRBJ2-7	CASSQEKTSGASPYF	TGTGCCAGCAGCCAAGAGAAGACTAGCGGAGCTTCGCCATACTTC
.	TRBV7-2	.	TRBJ2-7	CASSLGTGGPYEQYF	TGTGCCAGCAGCTTAGGAACGGGGGGCCCCTACGAGCAGTACTTC
.	TRBV6-2/TRBV6-3	TRBD1	TRBJ1-5	CASSSLGTGGGNQPQHF	TGTGCCAGCAGCTCCTTGGGGACAGGGGGCGGCAATCAGCCCCAGCATTTT
.	TRBV27	TRBD1	TRBJ1-1	CASSFLAGTGNTEAFF	TGTGCCAGCAGCTTCCTTGCCGGGACAGGGAACACTGAAGCTTTCTTT
.	TRBV7-9	.	TRBJ2-1	CASVREVYNEQFF	TGTGCCAGCGTCAGGGAAGTTTACAATGAGCAGTTCTTC
.	TRBV6-1	.	TRBJ1-1	CASSESGVGTEAFF	TGTGCCAGCAGTGAGTCAGGGGTCGGCACTGAAGCTTTCTTT
once	TRBV3-1/TRBV3-2	.	TRBJ1-6	CASSPRGGGSSPLHF	TGTGCCAGCAGCCCGAGGGGGGGCGGGAGTTCACCCCTCCACTTT
.	TRBV4-2	TRBD1	TRBJ1-2	CASSPGQGQGYGYTF	TGTGCCAGCAGCCCCGGACAGGGGCAGGGCTATGGCTACACCTTC
once	TRBV6-5	TRBD1	TRBJ1-1	CASSYLQGGDTEAFF	TGTGCCAGCAGTTACTTACAGGGGGGGGACACTGAAGCTTTCTTT
.	TRBV12-3/TRBV12-4	.	TRBJ2-1	CASSRLWSEQFF	TGTGCCAGCAGCCGACTCTGGAGTGAGCAGTTCTTC
few	TRBV3-1/TRBV3-2	TRBD1	TRBJ1-2	CASSQGGGQGHSYTF	TGTGCCAGCAGCCAAGGAGGAGGACAGGGACATAGCTACACCTTC
few	TRBV11-2	TRBD1	TRBJ1-2	CASSLGTGGYGYTF	TGTGCCAGCAGCCTAGGGACAGGGGGCTATGGCTACACCTTC
.	TRBV4-1	TRBD2	TRBJ2-3	CASSQTILAGGRTDTQYF	TGCGCCAGCAGCCAAACGATTCTCGCGGGGGGGCGCACAGATACGCAGTATTTT
.	TRBV6-4	.	TRBJ1-1	CASSLGRNTEAFF	TGTGCCAGCAGTTTAGGGAGAAACACTGAAGCTTTCTTT
.	TRBV19	TRBD1	TRBJ2-5	CASSMTGQGGTQYF	TGTGCCAGTAGTATGACCGGACAGGGAGGGACCCAGTACTTC
.	TRBV18	.	TRBJ1-4	CASSPGLNNEKLFF	TGTGCCAGCTCACCAGGACTTAATAATGAAAAACTGTTTTTT
.	TRBV12-3/TRBV12-4	.	TRBJ1-2	CASSLPGNYGYTF	TGTGCCAGCAGTTTACCAGGGAACTATGGCTACACCTTC
.	TRBV6-4	.	TRBJ1-1	CASSVDWNTEAFF	TGTGCCAGCAGTGTGGACTGGAACACTGAAGCTTTCTTT
few	TRBV27	TRBD1	TRBJ1-6	CASSPLLQGAGDNSPLHF	TGTGCCAGCAGTCCACTATTGCAGGGGGCGGGGGATAATTCACCCCTCCACTTT
few	TRBV11-2	.	TRBJ1-5	CASSLDGGNQPQHF	TGTGCCAGCAGCTTAGATGGGGGGAATCAGCCCCAGCATTTT
.	TRBV20-1	.	TRBJ1-3	CSASTGGSSGNTIYF	TGCAGTGCTAGTACGGGGGGGAGCTCTGGAAACACCATATATTTT
.	TRBV30	.	TRBJ2-5	CASSPQGPGTQYF	TGTGCCTCCTCTCCCCAGGGGCCGGGAACCCAGTACTTC
few	TRBV6-6	.	TRBJ1-2	CASRPQIQGSGYTF	TGTGCCAGCAGACCCCAAATACAGGGATCTGGCTACACCTTC